The rows below give T cell receptor beta chains drawn from one sample of a study of cytomegalovirus exposure and HLA in healthy donors. Using immunoSEQ multiplex PCR, the repertoire was profiled, and TCRdb retains in-frame clones only, with some absent. The table has 85,000 to 120,000 clones, around four fifths seen once; the top ten hold less than 2%. Specimen: PBMCs. All receptors come from a man between 45 and 60 years old in good health and CMV-seronegative. Each CDR3 is given with its conserved first and last residue. Fields, in order: D gene, clone size, V gene, J gene, CDR3 protein, CDR3 DNA. The D gene is left open where the match is weak. The size of a clone is reported for some rows only, either as once, few or many, or as a class for expanded clones.

TRBD1	NA	TRBV11-3	TRBJ1-6	CASSLGWTGNSPLHF	TGTGCCAGCAGCTTAGGATGGACAGGGAATTCACCCCTCCACTTT
TRBD1	NA	TRBV5-5	TRBJ1-1	CASSLGTGHTEAFF	TGTGCCAGCAGCTTGGGGACAGGGCACACTGAAGCTTTCTTT
TRBD2	NA	TRBV27	TRBJ2-3	CASSSLAAGVADTQYF	TGTGCCAGCAGTTCCCTAGCGGCCGGGGTGGCAGATACGCAGTATTTT
NA	NA	TRBV7-2	TRBJ2-1	CASSLHSGRTYNEQFF	TGTGCCAGCAGCTTACATTCAGGGAGGACCTACAATGAGCAGTTCTTC
TRBD1	NA	TRBV30	TRBJ1-2	CAWSVTGYGYTF	TGTGCCTGGAGTGTGACAGGGTATGGCTACACCTTC
TRBD1	NA	TRBV6-5	TRBJ2-7	CASSYMGQGASEQYF	TGTGCCAGCAGTTACATGGGACAGGGGGCGAGTGAGCAGTACTTC
TRBD1	few	TRBV6-1	TRBJ1-6	CASRGSGQGDSPLHF	TGTGCCAGCAGAGGGTCGGGACAGGGTGATTCACCCCTCCACTTT
TRBD1	once	TRBV5-5	TRBJ1-1	CASSFDRVNTEAFF	TGTGCCAGCAGCTTTGACAGGGTGAACACTGAAGCTTTCTTT
TRBD1	NA	TRBV11-2	TRBJ1-1	CASSFGQDNTEAFF	TGTGCCAGCAGCTTTGGACAGGACAACACTGAAGCTTTCTTT
TRBD1	NA	TRBV19	TRBJ1-1	CASSIQGARTEAFF	TGTGCCAGTAGTATACAGGGGGCGCGGACTGAAGCTTTCTTT
NA	NA	TRBV14	TRBJ1-3	CASSQGSGNTIYF	TGTGCCAGCAGCCAAGGAAGCGGAAACACCATATATTTT
NA	NA	TRBV11-1	TRBJ2-3	CASSSWGSGGTDTQYF	TGTGCCAGCAGCTCCTGGGGTAGCGGCGGCACAGATACGCAGTATTTT
NA	NA	TRBV4-1	TRBJ1-2	CASSQTDYGYTF	TGCGCCAGCAGCCAGACAGACTATGGCTACACCTTC
NA	NA	TRBV7-3	TRBJ2-3	CASSLGALLTQYF	TGTGCCAGCAGCCTAGGGGCTCTACTTACGCAGTATTTT
TRBD1	NA	TRBV19	TRBJ2-2	CASSGVRGQGNTGELFF	TGTGCCAGTAGTGGGGTTAGGGGACAGGGGAACACCGGGGAGCTGTTTTTT
NA	NA	TRBV7-2	TRBJ2-4	CASSPRGSAGNIQYF	TGTGCCAGCAGCCCCCGAGGAAGCGCCGGGAACATTCAGTACTTC
NA	NA	TRBV6-5	TRBJ1-2	CASSYGGGYGYTF	TGTGCCAGCAGTTACGGGGGAGGCTATGGCTACACCTTC
NA	NA	TRBV30	TRBJ1-3	CAWSVQLNSGNTIYF	TGTGCCTGGAGTGTACAGCTCAACTCTGGAAACACCATATATTTT
TRBD1	NA	TRBV7-8	TRBJ2-1	CASSLAFGTGGNVKGTNEQFF	TGTGCCAGCAGCTTAGCGTTCGGGACAGGGGGTAACGTTAAAGGCACCAATGAGCAGTTCTTC
TRBD1	NA	TRBV2	TRBJ2-5	CASSRQGAEETQYF	TGTGCCAGCAGCCGACAGGGGGCAGAAGAGACCCAGTACTTC
TRBD1	NA	TRBV6-5	TRBJ1-2	CASSYGDRTTGGYTF	TGTGCCAGCAGTTACGGGGACAGGACCACGGGTGGCTACACCTTC
TRBD2	NA	TRBV7-9	TRBJ2-1	CASSLAGGGTYNEQFF	TGTGCCAGCAGCTTAGCGGGCGGGGGGACCTACAATGAGCAGTTCTTC
TRBD1	NA	TRBV5-1	TRBJ2-3	CASSLEPGQGSTDTQYF	TGCGCCAGCAGCCTCGAACCGGGACAGGGGAGCACAGATACGCAGTATTTT